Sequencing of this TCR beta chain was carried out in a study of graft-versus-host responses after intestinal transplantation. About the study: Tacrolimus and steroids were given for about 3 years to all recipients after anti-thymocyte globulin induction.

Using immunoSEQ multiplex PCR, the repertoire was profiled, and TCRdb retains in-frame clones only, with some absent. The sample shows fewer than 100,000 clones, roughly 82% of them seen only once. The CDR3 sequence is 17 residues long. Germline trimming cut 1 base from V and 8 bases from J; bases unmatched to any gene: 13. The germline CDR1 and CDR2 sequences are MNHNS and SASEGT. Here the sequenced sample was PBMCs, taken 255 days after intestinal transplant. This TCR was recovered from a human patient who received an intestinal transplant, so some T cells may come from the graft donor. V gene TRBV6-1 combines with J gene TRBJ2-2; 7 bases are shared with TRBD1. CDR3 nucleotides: TGTGCCAGCAGTGAAGGAGGCAGGGGGTTCGGCTGGGGGGAGCTGTTTTTT. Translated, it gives CASSEGGRGFGWGELFF.